This T cell receptor (beta chain) emerged from a study of T cell responses to AZD1222 COVID-19 vaccine. Remarks on this clone: Its antigen is not identified.

Sequenced by immunoSEQ multiplex PCR; TCRdb stores in-frame clones only, minus some. In the table there are roughly 170,000 clones, about 92% of which are singletons. CDR3 length equals 16 residues. CDR1 and CDR2 from the germline V gene are MDHEN and SYDVKM. V lost 5 bases and J lost 0; bases outside the gene matches: 8. Broader study findings: Clonal diversity may have been underestimated, and the donors were mostly white British, with more females than males. Just a handful of AZD1222 recipients tested seropositive at baseline.

This sequence originates from an adult in good health. This rearrangement joins TRBV28 to TRBJ2-7; TRBD2 matches at 9 bases. Sequenced material: peripheral blood, taken on day 0 of AZD1222 vaccination. The CDR3 DNA sequence: TGTGCCAGCAGTAGGACTCGGACTAGCGCCTCCTACGAGCAGTACTTC. Translated, it gives CASSRTRTSASYEQYF.